These 5 T cell receptor beta chains share one sample of origin, sequenced in a study of blood T cell repertoires in COVID-19. Method: immunoSEQ multiplex PCR; TCRdb's copy keeps in-frame clones and lacks some. The sample consists of about 110,000 clones, around 89% of them appearing once. The sequenced sample was peripheral blood. The receptors stem from a man aged 40-55 years with active or convalescent COVID-19.

V is TRBV27 and J is TRBJ2-2; D is ambiguous. The germline CDR1 and CDR2 sequences are MNHEY and SMNVEV (reference sequence). Trimming cost V 5 bases and J 5 bases, with 9 bases left between them. The CDR3 has 13 amino acids. The CDR3 region is CASSQSVTGELFF. The CDR3 DNA sequence: TGTGCCAGCAGTCAAAGCGTGACCGGGGAGCTGTTTTTT.

This chain uses TRBV6-5 with TRBJ1-1, with D maybe TRBD1 (5 bases). Trimming removed 2 bases at V and 0 bases at J, with 10 bases between. Germline lookup yields CDR1 MNHEY and CDR2 SVGAGI. This CDR3 is built from 15 residues. The CDR3 DNA is TGTGCCAGCAGTTACGGGGGGGGTCTGAACACTGAAGCTTTCTTT. Protein sequence: CASSYGGGLNTEAFF.

This clone was seen once. V gene TRBV28 combines with J gene TRBJ1-1; a weak D match, TRBD1 (5 bases). Per the germline V gene, CDR1 is MDHEN and CDR2 is SYDVKM. The length of the CDR3 is 15 residues. The V and J ends lost 5 bases and 2 bases respectively, with 15 bases between them. CDR3 coding DNA: TGTGCCAGCAGTGGGTACCGTCAGGGAAACACTGAAGCTTTCTTT. Translating it yields CASSGYRQGNTEAFF. Full variable domain (missing parts from reference TRBV28 and TRBJ1-1): DVKVTQSSRYLVKRTGEKVFLECVQDMDHENMFWYRQDPGLGLRLIYFSYDVKMKEKGDIPEGYSVSREKKERFSLILESASTNQTSMYLCASSGYRQGNTEAFFGQGTRLTVV.

The V and J genes are TRBV2 and TRBJ2-3; a weak D match, TRBD2 (6 bases). The CDR3 has 14 amino acids. Germline CDR1 reads SNHLY; CDR2 reads FYNNEI. V was clipped by 5 bases and J by 1 base, with 10 bases between them. The CDR3 DNA follows: TGTGCCAGCAGTCCCGGGACTGGCACAGATACGCAGTATTTT. Its translation: CASSPGTGTDTQYF.

CDR3 region: CASSREGADNEQFF. The CDR3 coding sequence is TGTGCCAGCAGCAGAGAAGGCGCGGACAATGAGCAGTTCTTC. This chain joins TRBV7-8 and TRBJ2-1, with unresolved D. Trimming left V 5 bases short and J 5 bases short, with 13 bases between. The germline gives CDR1 SGHVS, CDR2 FQNEAQ. The CDR3 spans 14 residues.